Shown below are 18 T cell receptor beta chains from a single sample sequenced in a study of T cell responses to AZD1222 COVID-19 vaccine. Assay used: immunoSEQ multiplex PCR; TCRdb lists only in-frame clones, some missing. The data show nearly 35,000 clones, with 65% to 90% seen just once and about 7% held by the top ten. Source: peripheral blood, taken on day 0 of AZD1222 vaccination. These receptors were collected from an adult in good health.

The chain uses TRBV2 and TRBJ1-5; 8 bases are shared with TRBD1. The CDR3 is 15 residues long. Germline V CDR1 and CDR2: SNHLY, FYNNEI. V gave up 0 bases and J gave up 6 bases; unmatched junction bases: 4. The CDR3 sequence: CASSEAPGGGQPQHF. The CDR3 coding sequence is TGTGCCAGCAGTGAAGCGCCAGGGGGCGGTCAGCCCCAGCATTTT.

The gene calls are TRBV6-2 or TRBV6-3 and TRBJ2-7; D possibly corresponds to TRBD1 (6 bases). CDR1 is MNHEY, CDR2 SVGEGT, per germline. The V and J ends lost 6 bases and 1 base respectively, with 13 bases between them. The CDR3 extends over 14 amino acids. Written as DNA, the CDR3 is TGTGCCAGCAGGTACAGGGCTTCTTCCTACGAGCAGTACTTC. It codes for CASRYRASSYEQYF.

V and J are TRBV7-9 and TRBJ1-2; 9 positions agree with TRBD1. With 1 base clipped from V and 4 bases from J, the junction kept 7 bases outside the gene matches. CDR1 SEHNR and CDR2 FQNEAQ come from the germline V gene (reference sequence). CDR3 length: 16 amino acids. CDR3 loop: CASSLVPGTGTYGYTF. In DNA form, the CDR3 reads TGTGCCAGCAGCTTAGTTCCCGGGACAGGGACCTATGGCTACACCTTC.

The rearrangement uses TRBV14 and TRBJ2-1; 10 nucleotides align to TRBD1. Germline assignment: CDR1 SGHDN and CDR2 FVKESK. J lost 7 bases, V lost 2 bases, and 8 bases had no gene match. There are 16 residues in the CDR3. The CDR3 DNA sequence: TGTGCCAGCAGCCAACTGACAGGGGGCGATAGGAATGAGCAGTTCTTC. It yields the protein CASSQLTGGDRNEQFF.

This clone was seen a single time. The CDR3 nucleotides are TGTGCCAGCAGCTTCCTCTCCGGGAACTCTGGAAACACCATATATTTT. It yields the protein CASSFLSGNSGNTIYF. The V call is TRBV11-2, the J call TRBJ1-3; D uncertain. Germline CDR1 and CDR2: SGHAT and FQNNGV. The CDR3 is 16 residues long. The V and J ends lost 3 bases and 0 bases respectively, with 12 bases between them.

The chain recombines TRBV12-3 or TRBV12-4 with TRBJ1-5; D is perhaps TRBD1 (6 bases). V was cut by 6 bases and J by 6 bases, with 9 bases left in between. This CDR3 contains 12 residues. The CDR3 reads CASRAGVQPQHF. CDR3 bases: TGTGCCAGCAGGGCAGGGGTTCAGCCCCAGCATTTT.

This chain uses TRBV7-2 with TRBJ1-1; weak D call: TRBD1 (6 bases). Germline CDR1 and CDR2: SGHTA and FQGNSA. The V and J ends lost 5 bases and 4 bases respectively, with 14 bases between them. CDR3 size: 14 residues. As DNA, the CDR3 is TGTGCCAGCAGCCTTTTTAGGGGGACCACTGAAGCTTTCTTT. Its translation is CASSLFRGTTEAFF.

This chain links TRBV18 with TRBJ1-1; D perhaps matches TRBD1 (6 bases). The ends were cut back, 3 bases at V and 3 bases at J, with 11 bases in the middle. The length of the CDR3 is 14 residues. CDR1 is KGHSH and CDR2 is LQKENI in the germline V gene. The CDR3 DNA is TGTGCCAGCTCACCGACGAGGGGGTACACTGAAGCTTTCTTT. This codes for CASSPTRGYTEAFF. Using reference TRBV18 and TRBJ1-1 for the parts outside the CDR3, the full variable domain is NAGVMQNPRHLVRRRGQEARLRCSPMKGHSHVYWYRQLPEEGLKFMVYLQKENIIDESGMPKERFSAEFPKEGPSILRIQQVVRGDSAAYFCASSPTRGYTEAFFGQGTRLTVV.

This chain connects TRBV6-2 or TRBV6-3 to TRBJ1-1; no reliable D call. Trimming left V 6 bases short and J 6 bases short, with 11 bases between. Germline V lookup: CDR1 MNHEY, CDR2 SVGEGT. This CDR3 spans 12 amino acids. CDR3 region: CASSETFAEAFF. For the CDR3, the DNA is TGTGCCAGCAGCGAGACATTTGCTGAAGCTTTCTTT.

In its sample, this clone was seen once. The chain is built from TRBV28 and TRBJ2-7; D is perhaps TRBD1 (6 bases). From germline, CDR1 is MDHEN and CDR2 SYDVKM. The CDR3 has 13 residues. V lost 1 base and J lost 3, with 7 bases in between. The CDR3 nucleotides read TGTGCCAGCAGTTTATTACAGGGCTACGAGCAGTACTTC. Translation: CASSLLQGYEQYF.

V gene TRBV5-1 combines with J gene TRBJ1-1; 8 bases align to TRBD1. V lost 3 bases to trimming and J lost 1 base; unmatched junction nucleotides: 5. The germline V gene encodes CDR1 SGHRS and CDR2 YFSETQ. This CDR3 has 15 residues. The CDR3 DNA reads TGCGCCAGCAGCTCTAGACAGGGGACGAACACTGAAGCTTTCTTT. It specifies CASSSRQGTNTEAFF.

The chain employs TRBV4-3 and TRBJ2-7; D uncertain. Trimming shortened V by 1 base and J by 0 bases, and 10 bases separated the two germline ends. CDR3 length: 15 amino acids. The germline gives CDR1 LGHNA, CDR2 YSLEER. CDR3 nucleotide sequence: TGCGCCAGCAGCCAAGCGCCCGGCTACTCCTACGAGCAGTACTTC. As protein: CASSQAPGYSYEQYF.

The genes are TRBV7-2 and TRBJ2-7, with 8 bases aligning to TRBD2. The CDR3 length is 16 residues. J was trimmed by 3 bases and V by 0 bases; bases with no gene match: 7. CDR1 SGHTA and CDR2 FQGNSA come from the germline V gene. CDR3 sequence reads: CASSLALRGAGYEQYF. As DNA, the CDR3 is TGTGCCAGCAGCTTAGCGTTGCGGGGGGCGGGCTACGAGCAGTACTTC.

The chain employs TRBV11-1 and TRBJ2-1; D is possibly TRBD1 or TRBD2 (5 bases each). The CDR3 runs to 16 residues. CDR1 and CDR2 (germline): SGHAT, FQDESV (reference sequence). The V gene lost 3 bases and the J gene lost 6 bases, with 18 bases spanning the gap. CDR3 region: CASSLEFSGLSNEQFF. CDR3 sequence (DNA): TGTGCCAGCAGCTTGGAATTTTCGGGGCTGTCCAATGAGCAGTTCTTC.

The table lists this clone with a count of one. V and J are TRBV5-5 and TRBJ2-7, with 8 bases identical to TRBD1. Germline-derived CDR1 and CDR2 are SGHKS and YYEKEE (reference sequence). Losses at the gene ends were 2 bases for V and 2 bases for J; bases not matched to a gene: 3. The CDR3 covers 14 residues. The CDR3 region is CASSLGQGAYEQYF. The CDR3 nucleotides read TGTGCCAGCAGCTTAGGACAGGGAGCCTACGAGCAGTACTTC.

Only a few counts were recorded for this clone. This chain uses TRBV7-9 with TRBJ2-1; 9 bases align to TRBD2. The germline gives CDR1 SEHNR, CDR2 FQNEAQ (reference sequence). This CDR3 contains 15 residues. V lost 4 bases to trimming and J lost 4 bases; unmatched junction nucleotides: 5. CDR3 residues: CASSSKAGGYNEQFF. In DNA form, the CDR3 reads TGTGCCAGCAGCTCTAAGGCGGGGGGGTACAATGAGCAGTTCTTC. Full variable domain (rest looked up from reference TRBV7-9 and TRBJ2-1): DTGVSQNPRHKITKRGQNVTFRCDPISEHNRLYWYRQTLGQGPEFLTYFQNEAQLEKSRLLSDRFSAERPKGSFSTLEIQRTEQGDSAMYLCASSSKAGGYNEQFFGPGTRLTVL.

This rearrangement joins TRBV27 to TRBJ2-1, with 8 bases aligning to TRBD2. The CDR3 contains 15 residues. Trimming removed 8 bases from V and 6 bases from J; junction bases left unmatched: 12. The V gene's germline CDR1 is MNHEY and CDR2 SMNVEV (reference sequence). CDR3 in amino acids: CASGRREGVSNEQFF. CDR3 nucleotide sequence: TGTGCCAGCGGACGTCGGGAGGGGGTTAGCAATGAGCAGTTCTTC.

The chain is built from TRBV29-1 and TRBJ2-1; D ambiguous. V was cut by 8 bases and J by 0 bases, with 17 bases left in between. The CDR3 extends over 15 amino acids. Germline V gene sequence: CDR1 SQVTM, CDR2 ANQGSEA. CDR3 sequence: CSHVVGPSSYNEQFF. CDR3 nucleotide sequence: TGCAGCCACGTGGTGGGTCCCAGCTCCTACAATGAGCAGTTCTTC.